Shown below are 25 T cell receptor beta chains from a single sample sequenced in a study of blood T cell repertoires in COVID-19. Repertoires were generated with immunoSEQ multiplex PCR, while TCRdb's copy carries only in-frame clones and drops some. The table lists roughly 150,000 clones, around 82% of them singletons. The sample comprised peripheral blood. The receptor set was obtained from a man between 65 and 85 years old with active or convalescent COVID-19.

The chain carries TRBV4-2 and TRBJ2-7, with D tentatively TRBD1 (5 bases). Germline CDR1 is LGHNA and CDR2 is YNFKEQ. Trimming removed 0 bases at V and 2 bases at J, with 8 bases between. This CDR3 is built from 14 residues. The CDR3 sequence: CASSQDMDTYEQYF. CDR3 DNA sequence: TGTGCCAGCAGCCAAGATATGGACACCTACGAGCAGTACTTC.

Comments on this clone: This sample also contains other DNA sequences that code for the same CDR3. This rearrangement joins TRBV5-1 to TRBJ2-1; tentative D call: TRBD2 (5 bases). The germline V gene encodes CDR1 SGHRS and CDR2 YFSETQ. The CDR3 contains 13 residues. The ends were cut back, 4 bases at V and 4 bases at J, with 9 bases in the middle. CDR3 protein: CASSPDSYNEQFF. CDR3 bases: TGCGCCAGCAGCCCGGACTCGTACAATGAGCAGTTCTTC.

A few counts support this clone. The chain is built from TRBV29-1 and TRBJ2-3; the match to TRBD2 covers 8 bases. V was clipped by 6 bases and J by 1 base; unmatched bases: 3. The V gene's germline CDR1 is SQVTM and CDR2 ANQGSEA. This CDR3 spans 13 amino acids. CDR3 coding DNA: TGCAGCGTCGATAGCGGGGGCACAGATACGCAGTATTTT. Its translation is CSVDSGGTDTQYF.

The chain links TRBV30 to TRBJ1-4; D gene ambiguous. CDR1 is GTSNPN, CDR2 SVGIG, per germline (reference sequence). V was clipped by 4 bases and J by 5 bases, with 17 bases between them. The CDR3 runs to 15 residues. CDR3 in amino acids: CAWTYGGQPNEKLFF. DNA of the CDR3: TGTGCCTGGACGTACGGCGGGCAGCCGAATGAAAAACTGTTTTTT.

The rearrangement joins TRBV6-6 to TRBJ1-3; 7 positions match TRBD1. Germline values: CDR1 MNHNY, CDR2 SVGAGI (reference sequence). The CDR3 extends over 16 amino acids. V shed 7 bases, J shed 0 bases, and the junction held 9 bases outside the gene matches. The CDR3 DNA reads TGTGCCAGCACCCGAACAGGGGCGGCCTCTGGAAACACCATATATTTT. This codes for CASTRTGAASGNTIYF.

The chain employs TRBV5-4 and TRBJ1-4, with unresolved D. V lost 3 bases to trimming and J lost 0 bases, with 3 bases between them. Germline CDR1 is SGHNT and CDR2 is YYREEE (reference sequence). This CDR3 spans 13 amino acids. Here the CDR3 DNA reads TGTGCCAGCAGCTCCTCAACTAATGAAAAACTGTTTTTT. Protein: CASSSSTNEKLFF.

The table lists this clone with a count of one. This rearrangement joins TRBV7-8 to TRBJ1-1; D ambiguous. The CDR3 has 15 residues. Per the germline V gene, CDR1 is SGHVS and CDR2 is FQNEAQ. V gave up 0 bases and J gave up 0 bases, with 8 bases separating them. CDR3 sequence (DNA): TGTGCCAGCAGCTTAGCTCGGTTCATGAACACTGAAGCTTTCTTT. Its translation: CASSLARFMNTEAFF.

The CDR3 DNA sequence: TGTGCCAGAAGCTTAGGGGTGGCGGGGGGGCCTAAAGAGACCCAGTACTTC. Its translation: CARSLGVAGGPKETQYF. The chain recombines TRBV7-5 with TRBJ2-5; the table's D gene call, TRBD2, was not cross checked with the DNA. TRBV7-5 is an annotated pseudogene. The CDR3 has 17 amino acids.

The chain has TRBV5-4 and TRBJ2-7, with D perhaps matching TRBD2 (6 bases). Germline CDR1 reads SGHNT; CDR2 reads YYREEE (reference sequence). This CDR3 spans 13 amino acids. V lost 3 bases to trimming and J lost 2 bases, with 9 bases between them. CDR3 sequence reads: CASSYGSTYEQYF. DNA for the CDR3: TGTGCCAGCAGCTACGGGAGCACCTACGAGCAGTACTTC. Looking up the rest from reference TRBV5-4 and TRBJ2-7 gives the full variable domain: ETGVTQSPTHLIKTRGQQVTLRCSSQSGHNTVSWYQQALGQGPQFIFQYYREEENGRGNFPPRFSGLQFPNYSSELNVNALELDDSALYLCASSYGSTYEQYFGPGTRLTVT.

The chain is built from TRBV5-1 and TRBJ1-1; no definite D call. This CDR3 contains 14 residues. The germline gives CDR1 SGHRS, CDR2 YFSETQ. V dropped 2 bases and J dropped 7 bases, with 15 bases sitting between them. The CDR3 reads CASSLEGRAFEAFF. The DNA for the CDR3 is TGCGCCAGCAGCTTAGAGGGCCGCGCATTTGAAGCTTTCTTT.

The CDR3 DNA is TGTGCCAGCAGTCGCCGGGACAGGCGGGTTTACGAGCAGTACTTC. Translated: CASSRRDRRVYEQYF. The J gene is TRBJ2-7, the V gene TRBV6-5; 8 nucleotides match TRBD1. V gave up 5 bases and J gave up 4 bases; unmatched junction bases: 10. The germline CDR1 and CDR2 sequences are MNHEY and SVGAGI. The CDR3 runs to 15 residues.

This rearrangement joins TRBV11-2 to TRBJ1-1, with a weak D call TRBD1 (6 bases). V was trimmed by 5 bases and J by 12 bases, leaving 22 bases between them. From germline, CDR1 is SGHAT and CDR2 FQNNGV. The CDR3 totals 14 residues. CDR3 sequence reads: CASSRGGSGARPFF. Here the CDR3 DNA reads TGTGCCAGCAGCCGTGGGGGTTCAGGGGCCAGACCTTTCTTT.

The chain joins TRBV11-3 to TRBJ2-1, with TRBD1 matching 9 bases. CDR1 is SGHNT, CDR2 YENEEA, per germline. J gave up 7 bases and V 4 bases, and 11 bases lay outside the gene matches. CDR3 length: 16 residues. The CDR3 region is CASSSGQGMRANEQFF. The CDR3 DNA reads TGTGCCAGCAGCTCCGGACAGGGGATGAGGGCTAATGAGCAGTTCTTC.

The chain recombines TRBV20-1 with TRBJ1-2; D unresolved. V was cut by 3 bases and J by 0 bases, with 11 bases left in between. Germline-derived CDR1 and CDR2 are DFQATT and SNEGSKA (reference sequence). The CDR3 has 14 amino acids. The chain's CDR3 is CSASSVRTNYGYTF. The CDR3 nucleotides are TGCAGTGCTAGTAGCGTCCGAACTAACTATGGCTACACCTTC.

V gene TRBV6-2 or TRBV6-3 combines with J gene TRBJ2-4; possibly TRBD2 for D (6 bases). The CDR3 is 12 amino acids. V was shortened by 4 bases and J by 7 bases, with 8 bases between the two germline ends. Germline V gene lookup returns CDR1 MNHEY and CDR2 SVGEGT. Here the CDR3 reads CASSSGVNIQYF. The DNA for the CDR3 is TGTGCCAGCAGTTCGGGGGTTAACATTCAGTACTTC.

The chain is built from TRBV19 and TRBJ1-5, with D possibly being TRBD1 (5 bases). Trimming shortened V by 3 bases and J by 0 bases, and 15 bases separated the two germline ends. The CDR3 length is 17 residues. Germline CDR1 is LNHDA and CDR2 is SQIVND (reference sequence). CDR3 coding DNA: TGTGCCAGTAGTATTCGAGGGGACTCCTATAGCAATCAGCCCCAGCATTTT. It is translated as CASSIRGDSYSNQPQHF.

The rearrangement links TRBV14 to TRBJ1-2; D gene ambiguous. Trimming removed 5 bases from V and 2 bases from J, with 6 bases in between. The CDR3 consists of 12 residues. Germline V gene lookup returns CDR1 SGHDN and CDR2 FVKESK. The CDR3 reads CASSAVNYGYTF. CDR3 bases: TGTGCCAGCAGCGCAGTCAACTATGGCTACACCTTC.

This clone was observed a few times. The gene calls are TRBV11-2 and TRBJ1-1; D remains ambiguous. V lost 8 bases to trimming and J lost 8 bases, with 21 bases between them. This CDR3 is built from 14 residues. Germline assignment: CDR1 SGHAT and CDR2 FQNNGV. The CDR3 DNA is TGTGCCAGCCTCCCAACCGCTGGTGCTGAGGAAGCTTTCTTT. As protein: CASLPTAGAEEAFF.

The chain is built from TRBV5-1 and TRBJ2-1, with 14 bases identical to TRBD2. Germline assignment: CDR1 SGHRS and CDR2 YFSETQ. Unmatched junction bases numbered 3, after V lost 4 bases and J lost 3 bases. The length of the CDR3 is 16 residues. The CDR3 spells CASSPGLAGDYNEQFF. The CDR3 bases are TGCGCCAGCAGCCCGGGACTAGCGGGGGACTACAATGAGCAGTTCTTC. Based on the CDR3 plus reference TRBV5-1 and TRBJ2-1, the full variable domain is KAGVTQTPRYLIKTRGQQVTLSCSPISGHRSVSWYQQTPGQGLQFLFEYFSETQRNKGNFPGRFSGRQFSNSRSEMNVSTLELGDSALYLCASSPGLAGDYNEQFFGPGTRLTVL.

V usage is TRBV5-4 and J usage is TRBJ1-2; TRBD1 matches at 8 bases. Trimming took 4 bases from V and 5 from J; bases not matched to a gene: 10. There are 15 residues in the CDR3. Germline CDR1 reads SGHNT; CDR2 reads YYREEE (reference sequence). In nucleotides, the CDR3 is TGTGCCAGCAGCCCGGACAGGGCCGGACGTTATGGCTACACCTTC. Its protein product is CASSPDRAGRYGYTF.

The chain carries TRBV18 and TRBJ2-5, with D maybe TRBD1 (6 bases). The CDR3 runs to 13 residues. Trimming pared 5 bases from V and 2 bases from J, leaving 9 bases between. CDR1 and CDR2 from the germline V gene are KGHSH and LQKENI. The CDR3 loop is CASSRDKQETQYF. CDR3 bases: TGTGCCAGCTCAAGGGACAAACAAGAGACCCAGTACTTC.

The chain is built from TRBV30 and TRBJ2-2; D might be TRBD1 (5 bases). The CDR3 extends over 16 amino acids. V was trimmed by 4 bases and J by 1 base, leaving 16 bases between them. Germline-derived CDR1 and CDR2 are GTSNPN and SVGIG (reference sequence). The DNA for the CDR3 is TGTGCCTGGAACACCCTGGGGCTAAAGAACACCGGGGAGCTGTTTTTT. The encoded protein is CAWNTLGLKNTGELFF.

V and J are TRBV19 and TRBJ1-3; no clear D gene. Between the trimmed V and J ends, which lost 5 bases and 3 bases, there was a span of 23 bases. Germline values: CDR1 LNHDA, CDR2 SQIVND (reference sequence). The CDR3 consists of 18 residues. In nucleotides, the CDR3 is TGTGCCAGTAGTCGCCAAATCACCGGGTCCTACGGTGGAAACACCATATATTTT. Its translation: CASSRQITGSYGGNTIYF. Full variable domain (missing parts from reference TRBV19 and TRBJ1-3): DGGITQSPKYLFRKEGQNVTLSCEQNLNHDAMYWYRQDPGQGLRLIYYSQIVNDFQKGDIAEGYSVSREKKESFPLTVTSAQKNPTAFYLCASSRQITGSYGGNTIYFGEGSWLTVV.

The chain joins TRBV18 to TRBJ2-7; D unclear. Germline values: CDR1 KGHSH, CDR2 LQKENI. The V gene lost 2 bases and the J gene lost 2 bases, with 10 bases spanning the gap. The CDR3 contains 14 residues. This CDR3 reads CASSPGRVPYEQYF. The DNA of the CDR3 is TGTGCCAGCTCACCAGGTCGGGTCCCCTACGAGCAGTACTTC. Variable domain in full (rest from reference TRBV18 and TRBJ2-7): NAGVMQNPRHLVRRRGQEARLRCSPMKGHSHVYWYRQLPEEGLKFMVYLQKENIIDESGMPKERFSAEFPKEGPSILRIQQVVRGDSAAYFCASSPGRVPYEQYFGPGTRLTVT.

This sequence joins TRBV7-2 and TRBJ1-5, with a weak D call TRBD1 (5 bases). Deletions cut 6 bases from V and 4 bases from J, with 19 bases between. Germline V CDR1 and CDR2: SGHTA, FQGNSA. The CDR3 length is 16 residues. The CDR3 protein is CASRETGTQLNQPQHF. CDR3 nucleotides: TGTGCCAGCAGAGAGACCGGGACTCAATTGAATCAGCCCCAGCATTTT.